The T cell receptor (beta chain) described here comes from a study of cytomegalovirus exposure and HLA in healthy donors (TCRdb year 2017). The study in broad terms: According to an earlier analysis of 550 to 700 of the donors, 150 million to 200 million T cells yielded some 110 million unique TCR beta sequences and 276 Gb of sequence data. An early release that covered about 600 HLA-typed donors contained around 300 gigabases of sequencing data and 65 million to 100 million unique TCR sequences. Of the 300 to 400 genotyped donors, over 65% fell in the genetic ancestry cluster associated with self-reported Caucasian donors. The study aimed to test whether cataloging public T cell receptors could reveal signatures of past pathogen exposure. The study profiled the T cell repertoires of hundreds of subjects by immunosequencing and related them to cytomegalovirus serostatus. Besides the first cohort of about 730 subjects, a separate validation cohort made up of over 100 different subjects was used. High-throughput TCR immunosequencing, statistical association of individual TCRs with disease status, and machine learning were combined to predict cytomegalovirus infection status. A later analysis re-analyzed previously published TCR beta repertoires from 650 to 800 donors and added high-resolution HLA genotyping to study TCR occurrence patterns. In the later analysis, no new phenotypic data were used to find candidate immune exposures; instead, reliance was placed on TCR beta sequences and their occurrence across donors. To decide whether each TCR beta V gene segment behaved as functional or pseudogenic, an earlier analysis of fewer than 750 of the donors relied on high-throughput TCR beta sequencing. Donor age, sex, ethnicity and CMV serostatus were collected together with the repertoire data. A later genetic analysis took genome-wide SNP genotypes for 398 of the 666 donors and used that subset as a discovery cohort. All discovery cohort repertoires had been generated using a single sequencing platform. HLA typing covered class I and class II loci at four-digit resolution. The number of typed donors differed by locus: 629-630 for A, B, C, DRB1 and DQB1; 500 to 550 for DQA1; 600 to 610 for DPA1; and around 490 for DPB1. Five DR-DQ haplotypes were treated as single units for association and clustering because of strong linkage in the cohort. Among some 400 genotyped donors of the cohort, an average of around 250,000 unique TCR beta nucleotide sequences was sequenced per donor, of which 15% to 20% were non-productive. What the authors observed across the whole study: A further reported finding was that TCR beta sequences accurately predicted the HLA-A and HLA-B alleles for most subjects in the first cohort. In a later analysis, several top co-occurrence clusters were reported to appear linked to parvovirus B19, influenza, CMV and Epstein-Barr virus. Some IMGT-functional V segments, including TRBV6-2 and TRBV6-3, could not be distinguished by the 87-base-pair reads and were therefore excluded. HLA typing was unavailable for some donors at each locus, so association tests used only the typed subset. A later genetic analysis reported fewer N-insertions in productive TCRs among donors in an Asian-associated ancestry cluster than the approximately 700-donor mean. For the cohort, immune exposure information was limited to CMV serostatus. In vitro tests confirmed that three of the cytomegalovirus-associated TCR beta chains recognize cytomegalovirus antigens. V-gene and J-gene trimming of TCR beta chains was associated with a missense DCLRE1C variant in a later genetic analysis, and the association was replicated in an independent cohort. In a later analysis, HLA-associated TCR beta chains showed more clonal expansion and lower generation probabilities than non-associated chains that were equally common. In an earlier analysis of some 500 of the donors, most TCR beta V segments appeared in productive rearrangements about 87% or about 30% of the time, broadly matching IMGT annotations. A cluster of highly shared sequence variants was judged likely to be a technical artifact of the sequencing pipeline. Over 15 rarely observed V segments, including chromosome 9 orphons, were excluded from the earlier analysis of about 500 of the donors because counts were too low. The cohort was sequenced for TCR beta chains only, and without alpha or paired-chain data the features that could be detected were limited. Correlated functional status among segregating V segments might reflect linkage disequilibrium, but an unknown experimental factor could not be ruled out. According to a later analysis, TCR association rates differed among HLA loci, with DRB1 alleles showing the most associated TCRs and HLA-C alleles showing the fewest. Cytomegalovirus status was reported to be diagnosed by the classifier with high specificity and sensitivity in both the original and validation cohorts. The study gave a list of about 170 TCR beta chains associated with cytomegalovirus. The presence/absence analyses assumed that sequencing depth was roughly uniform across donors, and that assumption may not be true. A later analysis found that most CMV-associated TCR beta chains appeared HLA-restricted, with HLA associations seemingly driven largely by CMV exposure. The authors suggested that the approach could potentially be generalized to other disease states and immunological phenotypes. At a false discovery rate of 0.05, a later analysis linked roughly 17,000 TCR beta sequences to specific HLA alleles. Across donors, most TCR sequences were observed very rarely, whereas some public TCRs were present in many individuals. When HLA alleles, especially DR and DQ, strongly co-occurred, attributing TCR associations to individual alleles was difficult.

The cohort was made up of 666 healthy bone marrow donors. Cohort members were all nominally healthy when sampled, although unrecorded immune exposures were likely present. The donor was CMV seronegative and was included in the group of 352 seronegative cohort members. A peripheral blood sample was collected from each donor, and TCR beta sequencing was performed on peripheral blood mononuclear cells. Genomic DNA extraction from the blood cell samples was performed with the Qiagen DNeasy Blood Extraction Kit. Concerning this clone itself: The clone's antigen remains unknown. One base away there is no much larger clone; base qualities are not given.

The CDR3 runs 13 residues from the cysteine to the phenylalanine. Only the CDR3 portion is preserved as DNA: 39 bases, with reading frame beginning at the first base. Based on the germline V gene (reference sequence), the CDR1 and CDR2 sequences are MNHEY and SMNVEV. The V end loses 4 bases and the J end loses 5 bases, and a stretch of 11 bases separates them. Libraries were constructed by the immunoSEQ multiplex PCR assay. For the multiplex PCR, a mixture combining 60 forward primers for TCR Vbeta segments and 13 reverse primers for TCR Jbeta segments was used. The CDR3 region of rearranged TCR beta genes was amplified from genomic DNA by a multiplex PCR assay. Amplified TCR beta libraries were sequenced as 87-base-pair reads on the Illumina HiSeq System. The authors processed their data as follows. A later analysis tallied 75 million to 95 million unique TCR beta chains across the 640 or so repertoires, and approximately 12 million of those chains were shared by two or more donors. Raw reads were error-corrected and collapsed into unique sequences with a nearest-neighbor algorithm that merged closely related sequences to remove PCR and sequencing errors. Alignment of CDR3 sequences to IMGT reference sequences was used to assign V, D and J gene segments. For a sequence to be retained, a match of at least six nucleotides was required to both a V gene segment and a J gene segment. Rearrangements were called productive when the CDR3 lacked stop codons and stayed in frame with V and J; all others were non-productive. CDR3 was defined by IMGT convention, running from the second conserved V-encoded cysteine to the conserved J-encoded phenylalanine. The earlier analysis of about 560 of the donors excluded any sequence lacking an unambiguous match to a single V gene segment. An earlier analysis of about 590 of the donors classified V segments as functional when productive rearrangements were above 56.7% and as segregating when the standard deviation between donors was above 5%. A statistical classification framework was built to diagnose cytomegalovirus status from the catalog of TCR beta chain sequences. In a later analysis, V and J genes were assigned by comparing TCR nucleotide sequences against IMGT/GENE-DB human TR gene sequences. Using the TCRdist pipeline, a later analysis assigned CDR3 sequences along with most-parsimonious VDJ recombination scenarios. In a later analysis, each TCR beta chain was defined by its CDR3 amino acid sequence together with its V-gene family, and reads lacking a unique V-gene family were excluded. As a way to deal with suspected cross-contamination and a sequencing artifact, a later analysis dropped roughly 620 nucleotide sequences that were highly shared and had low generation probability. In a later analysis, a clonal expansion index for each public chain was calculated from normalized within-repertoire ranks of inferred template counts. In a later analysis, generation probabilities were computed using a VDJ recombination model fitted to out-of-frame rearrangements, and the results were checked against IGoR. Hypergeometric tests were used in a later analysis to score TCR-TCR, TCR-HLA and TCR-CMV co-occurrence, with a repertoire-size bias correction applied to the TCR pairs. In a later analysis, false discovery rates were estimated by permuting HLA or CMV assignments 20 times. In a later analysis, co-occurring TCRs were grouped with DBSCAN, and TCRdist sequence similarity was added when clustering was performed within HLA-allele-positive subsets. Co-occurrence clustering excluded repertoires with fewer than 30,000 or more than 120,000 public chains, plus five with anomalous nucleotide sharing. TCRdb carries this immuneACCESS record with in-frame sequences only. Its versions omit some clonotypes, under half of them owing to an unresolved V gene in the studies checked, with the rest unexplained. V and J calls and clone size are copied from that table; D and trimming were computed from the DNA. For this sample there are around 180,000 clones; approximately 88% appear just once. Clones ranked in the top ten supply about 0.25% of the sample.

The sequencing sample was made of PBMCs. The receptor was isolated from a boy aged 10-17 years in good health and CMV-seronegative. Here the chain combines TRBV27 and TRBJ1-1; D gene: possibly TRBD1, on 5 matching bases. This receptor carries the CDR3 CASSSQGRTEAFF. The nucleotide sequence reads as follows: TGTGCCAGCAGTTCCCAGGGCCGGACTGAAGCTTTCTTT.